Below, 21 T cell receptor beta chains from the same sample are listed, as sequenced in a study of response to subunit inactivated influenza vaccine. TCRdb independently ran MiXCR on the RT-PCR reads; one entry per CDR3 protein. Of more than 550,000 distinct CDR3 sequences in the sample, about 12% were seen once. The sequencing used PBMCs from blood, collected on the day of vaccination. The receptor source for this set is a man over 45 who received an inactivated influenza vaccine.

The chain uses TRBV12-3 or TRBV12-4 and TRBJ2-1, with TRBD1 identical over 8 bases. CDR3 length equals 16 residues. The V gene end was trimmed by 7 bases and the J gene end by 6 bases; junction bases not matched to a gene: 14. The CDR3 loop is CASIFSLSDRANEQFF. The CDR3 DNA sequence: TGTGCCAGCATCTTTTCTTTGTCGGACAGGGCCAATGAGCAGTTCTTC.

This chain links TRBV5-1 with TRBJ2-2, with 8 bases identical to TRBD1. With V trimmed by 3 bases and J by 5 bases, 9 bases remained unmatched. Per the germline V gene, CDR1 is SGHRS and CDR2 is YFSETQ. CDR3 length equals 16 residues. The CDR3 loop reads CASSWDGQGGTGELFF. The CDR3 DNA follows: TGCGCCAGCAGCTGGGACGGACAGGGCGGTACCGGGGAGCTGTTTTTT.

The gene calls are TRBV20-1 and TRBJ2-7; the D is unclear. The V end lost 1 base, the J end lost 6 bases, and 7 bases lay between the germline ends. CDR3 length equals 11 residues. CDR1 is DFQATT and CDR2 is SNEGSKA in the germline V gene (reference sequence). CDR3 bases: TGCAGTGCTAGAGTTGAGGCCGAGCAGTACTTC. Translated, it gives CSARVEAEQYF.

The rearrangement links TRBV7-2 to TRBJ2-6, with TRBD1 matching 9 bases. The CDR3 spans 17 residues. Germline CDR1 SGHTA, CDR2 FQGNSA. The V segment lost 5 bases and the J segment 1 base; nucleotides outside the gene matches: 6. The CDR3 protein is CASSLKQGASGANVLTF. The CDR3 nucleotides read TGTGCCAGCAGCCTAAAACAGGGGGCGTCTGGGGCCAACGTCCTGACTTTC. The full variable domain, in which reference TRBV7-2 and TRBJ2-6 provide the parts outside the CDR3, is GAGVSQSPSNKVTEKGKDVELRCDPISGHTALYWYRQSLGQGLEFLIYFQGNSAPDKSGLPSDRFSAERTGGSVSTLTIQRTQQEDSAVYLCASSLKQGASGANVLTFGAGSRLTVL.

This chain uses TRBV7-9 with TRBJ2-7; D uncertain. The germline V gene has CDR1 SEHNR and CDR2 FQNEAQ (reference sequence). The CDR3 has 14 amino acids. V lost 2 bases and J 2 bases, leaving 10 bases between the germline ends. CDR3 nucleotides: TGTGCCAGCAGCTTAAATCCCCCCGCCTACGAGCAGTACTTC. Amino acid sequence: CASSLNPPAYEQYF.

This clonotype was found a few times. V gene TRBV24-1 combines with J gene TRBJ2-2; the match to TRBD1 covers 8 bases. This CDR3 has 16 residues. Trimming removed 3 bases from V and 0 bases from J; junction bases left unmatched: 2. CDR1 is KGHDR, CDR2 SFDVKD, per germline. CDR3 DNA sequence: TGTGCCACCAGTGATCTGGACAGGGCGAACACCGGGGAGCTGTTTTTT. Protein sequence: CATSDLDRANTGELFF.

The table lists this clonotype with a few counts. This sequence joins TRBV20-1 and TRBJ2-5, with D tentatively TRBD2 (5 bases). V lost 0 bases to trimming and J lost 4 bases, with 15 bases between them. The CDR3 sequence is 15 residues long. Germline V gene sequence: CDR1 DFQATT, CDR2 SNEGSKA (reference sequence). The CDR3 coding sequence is TGCAGTGCTAGAGATCCCCGAATAGGAGGAGAGACCCAGTACTTC. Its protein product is CSARDPRIGGETQYF.

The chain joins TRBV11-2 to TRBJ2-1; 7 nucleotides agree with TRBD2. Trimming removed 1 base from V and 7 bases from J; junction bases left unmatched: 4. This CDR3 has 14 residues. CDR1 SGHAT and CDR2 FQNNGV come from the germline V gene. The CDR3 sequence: CASSLAQLANEQFF. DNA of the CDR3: TGTGCCAGCAGCTTAGCCCAACTAGCGAATGAGCAGTTCTTC.

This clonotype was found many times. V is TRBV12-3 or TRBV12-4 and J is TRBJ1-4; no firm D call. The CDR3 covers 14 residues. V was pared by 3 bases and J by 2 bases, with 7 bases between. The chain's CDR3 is CASSFRATNEKLFF. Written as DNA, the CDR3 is TGTGCCAGCAGTTTCCGGGCCACTAATGAAAAACTGTTTTTT.

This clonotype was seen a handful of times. The CDR3 coding sequence is TGCAGCGTTAGGGGGGGGTCCACCGGGGAGCTGTTTTTT. Its protein product is CSVRGGSTGELFF. The chain employs TRBV29-1 and TRBJ2-2; D is perhaps TRBD2 (7 bases). V was cut by 5 bases and J by 4 bases, with 11 bases left in between. Germline V lookup: CDR1 SQVTM, CDR2 ANQGSEA. The CDR3 sequence is 13 residues long.

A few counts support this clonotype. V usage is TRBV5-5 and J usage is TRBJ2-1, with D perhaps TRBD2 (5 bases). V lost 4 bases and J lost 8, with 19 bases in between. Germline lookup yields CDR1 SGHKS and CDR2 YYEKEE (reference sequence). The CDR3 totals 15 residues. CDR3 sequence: CASSRMGEPLDEQFF. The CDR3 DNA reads TGTGCCAGCAGCCGGATGGGAGAACCGCTCGATGAGCAGTTCTTC.

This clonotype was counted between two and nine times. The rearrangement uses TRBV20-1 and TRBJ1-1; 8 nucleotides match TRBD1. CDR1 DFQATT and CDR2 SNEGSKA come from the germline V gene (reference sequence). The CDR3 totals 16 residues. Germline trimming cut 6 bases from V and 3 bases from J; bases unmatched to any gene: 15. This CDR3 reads CSASRRGLDRDTEAFF. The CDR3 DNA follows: TGCAGTGCCAGTCGCAGGGGGCTTGATCGGGACACTGAAGCTTTCTTT.

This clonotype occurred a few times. The DNA of the CDR3 is TGTGCCAGCAGAATCGACAGCGGAGAGCAGTACTTC. It specifies CASRIDSGEQYF. The rearrangement links TRBV6-6 to TRBJ2-7, with D possibly called TRBD1 or TRBD2 (5 bases each). The CDR3 sequence is 12 residues long. V was clipped by 6 bases and J by 7 bases, with 13 bases between them. Germline assignment: CDR1 MNHNY and CDR2 SVGAGI (reference sequence).

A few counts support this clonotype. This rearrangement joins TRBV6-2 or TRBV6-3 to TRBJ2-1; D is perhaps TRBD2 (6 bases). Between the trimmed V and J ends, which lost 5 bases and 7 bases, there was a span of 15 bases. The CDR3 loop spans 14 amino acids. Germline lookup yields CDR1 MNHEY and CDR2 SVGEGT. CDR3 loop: CASSQHGGGNEQFF. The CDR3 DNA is TGTGCCAGCAGTCAACACGGGGGTGGGAATGAGCAGTTCTTC.

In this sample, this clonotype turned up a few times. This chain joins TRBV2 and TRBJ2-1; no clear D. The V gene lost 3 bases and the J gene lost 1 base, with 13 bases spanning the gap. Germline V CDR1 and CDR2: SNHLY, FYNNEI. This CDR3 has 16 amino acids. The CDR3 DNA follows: TGTGCCAGCAGTGAGGCAGACGGGCGTTCCTACAATGAGCAGTTCTTC. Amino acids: CASSEADGRSYNEQFF.

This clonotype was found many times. The CDR3 region is CASSARGARGYTF. CDR3 nucleotide sequence: TGTGCCAGCAGTGCTCGGGGGGCAAGAGGCTACACCTTC. This chain links TRBV6-1 with TRBJ1-2; a weak D match, TRBD1 (6 bases). This CDR3 contains 13 residues. Germline loops: CDR1 MNHNS, CDR2 SASEGT. V was pared by 4 bases and J by 8 bases, with 14 bases between.

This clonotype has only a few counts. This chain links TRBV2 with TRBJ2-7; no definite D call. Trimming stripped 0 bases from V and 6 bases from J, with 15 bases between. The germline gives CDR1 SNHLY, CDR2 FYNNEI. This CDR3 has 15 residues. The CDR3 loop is CASSEASSGLGEQYF. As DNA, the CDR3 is TGTGCCAGCAGTGAAGCAAGTTCCGGGTTGGGCGAGCAGTACTTC. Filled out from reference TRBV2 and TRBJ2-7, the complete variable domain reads EPEVTQTPSHQVTQMGQEVILRCVPISNHLYFYWYRQILGQKVEFLVSFYNNEISEKSEIFDDQFSVERPDGSNFTLKIRSTKLEDSAMYFCASSEASSGLGEQYFGPGTRLTVT.

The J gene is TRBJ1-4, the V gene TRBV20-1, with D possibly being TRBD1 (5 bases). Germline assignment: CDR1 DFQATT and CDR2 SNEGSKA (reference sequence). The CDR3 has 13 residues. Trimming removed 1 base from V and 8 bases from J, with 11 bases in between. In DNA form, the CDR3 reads TGCAGTGCTAGAGGTCCAGGGTTAGAAAAACTGTTTTTT. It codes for CSARGPGLEKLFF.

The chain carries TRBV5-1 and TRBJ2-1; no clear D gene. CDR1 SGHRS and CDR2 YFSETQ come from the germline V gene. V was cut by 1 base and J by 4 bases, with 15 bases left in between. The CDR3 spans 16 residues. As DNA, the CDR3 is TGCGCCAGCAGCTTGACCAACCTAGGCCCTTACAATGAGCAGTTCTTC. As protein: CASSLTNLGPYNEQFF.

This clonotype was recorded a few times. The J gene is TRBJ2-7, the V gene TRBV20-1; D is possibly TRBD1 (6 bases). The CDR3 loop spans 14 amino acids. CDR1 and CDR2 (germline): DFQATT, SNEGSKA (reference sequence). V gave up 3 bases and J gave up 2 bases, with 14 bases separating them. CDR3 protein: CSAREDSQAYEQYF. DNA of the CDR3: TGCAGTGCTAGGGAGGACAGTCAGGCCTACGAGCAGTACTTC.

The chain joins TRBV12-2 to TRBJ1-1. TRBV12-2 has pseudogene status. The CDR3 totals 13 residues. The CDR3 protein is CASRCGPNTEAFF. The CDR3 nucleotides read TGTGCAAGTCGCTGCGGTCCGAACACTGAAGCTTTCTTT.